A single sample is the source of the 30 T cell receptor beta chains below, sequenced in a study of prognosis after radiotherapy for stage I lung cancer. Multiplex PCR in two rounds served to amplify TCR beta CDR3 from genomic DNA. First-round PCR, the initial amplification, used primers specific to each TRBV and TRBJ gene. TCRdb re-called the multiplex PCR reads with MiXCR, one entry per CDR3 protein. The table has some 60,000 distinct CDR3 sequences, more than 20% seen once. The material sequenced was PBMCs, taken before or after stereotactic body radiation therapy (not recorded which). All receptors come from a donor over 45 with non-small cell lung cancer.

Regarding this clonotype: This probably arose from a read error, given a far larger clone one base away. The chain recombines TRBV6-2 or TRBV6-3 with TRBJ2-5, with 13 bases that match TRBD2. CDR3 length equals 16 residues. Germline-derived CDR1 and CDR2 are MNHEY and SVGEGT. The V and J ends lost 6 bases and 3 bases, in that order; junction bases with no gene match: 7. Here the CDR3 DNA reads TGTGCCAGCAGGCGAAGTACTAGCGGGGGGGAAGAGACCCAGTACTTC. This translates into CASRRSTSGGEETQYF.

Worth noting for this clonotype: A much larger clone is a single base away; this may be a read error. The J gene is TRBJ1-1, the V gene TRBV6-5; 7 bases are a match to TRBD1. This CDR3 comprises 15 residues. Germline V gene data show CDR1 as MNHEY and CDR2 as SVGAGI. The CDR3 loop reads CASSSLQGGGTESFF. The CDR3 DNA reads as TGTGCCAGCAGTTCCCTCCAGGGGGGGGGGACTGAATCTTTCTTT.

This rearrangement joins TRBV18 to TRBJ2-3; 8 bases fit TRBD2. The CDR3 is made up of 15 amino acids. The germline V gene has CDR1 KGHSH and CDR2 LQKENI. Trimming removed 4 bases from V and 2 bases from J; junction bases left unmatched: 5. DNA for the CDR3: TGTGCCAGCTCACTACGGGGGGGCAACACAGATACGCAGTATTTT. Translating it yields CASSLRGGNTDTQYF. The variable domain in full, completed from reference TRBV18 and TRBJ2-3, reads NAGVMQNPRHLVRRRGQEARLRCSPMKGHSHVYWYRQLPEEGLKFMVYLQKENIIDESGMPKERFSAEFPKEGPSILRIQQVVRGDSAAYFCASSLRGGNTDTQYFGPGTRLTVL.

Concerning this clonotype: A junction end diverges from the germline sequence, so it may reflect a read error. The chain carries TRBV7-7 and TRBJ2-7, with D tentatively TRBD1 (7 bases). The germline gives CDR1 SSHAT, CDR2 FNYEAQ (reference sequence). This CDR3 spans 17 amino acids. Here the CDR3 DNA reads TGTGCTAGCAGAGAGGGGCGGGACAGTAAACAGGAGCGCGAGCAGTACTTC. It translates to CASREGRDSKQEREQYF.

This clonotype occurred once. A much larger clone is a single base away; this may be a read error. The chain joins TRBV6-2 or TRBV6-3 to TRBJ1-1; possible D gene TRBD1, 6 bases. Looked up from germline, CDR1 is MNHEY and CDR2 is SVGEGT. V lost 3 bases to trimming and J lost 0 bases, with 11 bases between them. The CDR3 is 15 residues long. CDR3 DNA: TGTGCCAGCAGTTATTGGACAGAAATGAACACTGAAGCTTTCTTT. As protein: CASSYWTEMNTEAFF.

This clonotype was detected many times. A much larger clone lies a single base off, so this may be a read error. This chain joins TRBV3-1 and TRBJ2-3; D is uncertain. This CDR3 comprises 12 residues. V was pared by 7 bases and J by 0 bases, with 5 bases between. Germline V gene lookup returns CDR1 LGHDT and CDR2 YNNKEL (reference sequence). DNA for the CDR3: TGTGCCAGCACCTCTAGCACAGATACGCAGTATTTT. Translating gives CASTSSTDTQYF.

This clonotype came up many times. The V and J genes are TRBV9 and TRBJ2-2; D is unclear. Germline CDR1 and CDR2: SGDLS and YYNGEE. Trimming took 0 bases from V and 8 from J, leaving 14 bases between them. This CDR3 has 15 residues. CDR3 coding DNA: TGTGCCAGCAGCGTAGCTCTTCCTAGAGGTGGGGAGCTGTTTTTT. Translated: CASSVALPRGGELFF.

A note on this clonotype: A far larger clone is a single base away, which makes a read error likely. The genes are TRBV6-8 and TRBJ1-2; D unresolved. The CDR3 is made up of 15 amino acids. Germline V CDR1 and CDR2: MNHGY, SAAAGT. CDR3 sequence reads: CACGLFGTSDYCYTF. CDR3 in DNA: TGTGCGTGCGGTTTGTTCGGCACGTCTGACTATTGCTACACCTTC.

This clonotype appeared a few times. V usage is TRBV3-1 and J usage is TRBJ2-7, with no clear D. Trimming removed 8 bases from V and 1 base from J, with 3 bases in between. From germline, CDR1 is LGHDT and CDR2 YNNKEL (reference sequence). The CDR3 sequence is 10 residues long. CDR3 sequence (DNA): TGTGCCAGCGGGTCCTACGAGCAGTACTTC. Encoded protein: CASGSYEQYF.

This clonotype has a count of ten or more. V gene TRBV6-1 combines with J gene TRBJ2-7; 8 positions agree with TRBD2. Losses at the gene ends were 5 bases for V and 7 bases for J; bases not matched to a gene: 13. The CDR3 has 15 amino acids. Germline V lookup: CDR1 MNHNS, CDR2 SASEGT. CDR3 DNA sequence: TGTGCCAGCAGTCTCCTCGGGGGGGGGCCCGGGGAGCAGTACTTC. Translation: CASSLLGGGPGEQYF.

The chain has TRBV10-2 and TRBJ2-7; no clear D gene. The length of the CDR3 is 13 residues. V lost 9 bases and J lost 7, with 19 bases in between. The germline V gene has CDR1 WSHSY and CDR2 SAAADI. The CDR3 sequence is CARGPLKMGEQYF. The DNA for the CDR3 is TGCGCCAGAGGGCCACTAAAAATGGGGGAGCAGTACTTC.

This clonotype occurred many times. V usage is TRBV16 and J usage is TRBJ1-2, with 10 bases lining up with TRBD1. The CDR3 consists of 14 residues. V shed 1 base and J 8 bases; nucleotides not matched to a gene: 4. Germline loops: CDR1 KGHSY, CDR2 FQNENV. DNA of the CDR3: TGTGCCAGCAGCCAATGGACAGGGGGAGGAGGCTACACCTTC. Its protein product is CASSQWTGGGGYTF.

This clonotype showed up many times. This chain uses TRBV30 with TRBJ2-3; no clear D gene. The V end lost 2 bases, the J end lost 4 bases, and 7 bases lay between the germline ends. Germline loops: CDR1 GTSNPN, CDR2 SVGIG (reference sequence). The CDR3 totals 12 residues. CDR3 coding DNA: TGTGCCTGGAGTCCAACCCCAGATACGCAGTATTTT. This sequence encodes CAWSPTPDTQYF.

At least ten counts were recorded for this clonotype. The rearrangement joins TRBV20-1 to TRBJ2-7; 11 positions agree with TRBD2. J was trimmed by 3 bases and V by 6 bases; bases with no gene match: 4. Per germline, CDR1 DFQATT and CDR2 SNEGSKA (reference sequence). This CDR3 is built from 13 residues. CDR3 nucleotides: TGCAGTGCGCCTACTAGCGGGGGCTACGAGCAGTACTTC. It yields the protein CSAPTSGGYEQYF.

This clonotype was seen at least ten times. The chain joins TRBV11-2 to TRBJ2-7, with D perhaps TRBD1 (5 bases). The CDR3 is 13 amino acids. V lost 1 base and J 3 bases, leaving 7 bases between the germline ends. Germline loops: CDR1 SGHAT, CDR2 FQNNGV. CDR3 coding DNA: TGTGCCAGCAGCTTAGGACAGCACTACGAGCAGTACTTC. Protein sequence: CASSLGQHYEQYF.

This clonotype has at least ten counts. The gene calls are TRBV6-2 or TRBV6-3 and TRBJ2-6; maybe TRBD1 (5 bases). V was clipped by 6 bases and J by 2 bases, with 26 bases between them. CDR3 length equals 20 residues. In germline, CDR1 is MNHEY, CDR2 SVGEGT. The CDR3, as DNA: TGTGCCAGCAGGACCCCCCCCCGAGGCAGGGTGTCTGCTGGGGCCAACGTCCTGACTTTC. Protein sequence: CASRTPPRGRVSAGANVLTF.

In this sample, this clonotype turned up many times. The J gene is TRBJ2-1, the V gene TRBV19; 11 nucleotides match TRBD1. The V gene's germline CDR1 is LNHDA and CDR2 SQIVND (reference sequence). CDR3 size: 16 residues. Losses at the gene ends were 9 bases for V and 6 bases for J; bases not matched to a gene: 13. The chain's CDR3 is CASTPYLGQGGNEQFF. CDR3 DNA sequence: TGTGCCAGCACCCCCTACCTGGGACAGGGGGGCAATGAGCAGTTCTTC.

This clonotype was observed many times. V is TRBV2 and J is TRBJ2-7; D is perhaps TRBD1 (5 bases). From germline, CDR1 is SNHLY and CDR2 FYNNEI. V lost 8 bases, J lost 4 bases, and 12 bases lay in between. There are 12 residues in the CDR3. The DNA for the CDR3 is TGTGCCAGCGGACACGGATCATACGAGCAGTACTTC. It translates to CASGHGSYEQYF. The whole variable domain, remainder taken from reference TRBV2 and TRBJ2-7, is EPEVTQTPSHQVTQMGQEVILRCVPISNHLYFYWYRQILGQKVEFLVSFYNNEISEKSEIFDDQFSVERPDGSNFTLKIRSTKLEDSAMYFCASGHGSYEQYFGPGTRLTVT.

At least ten counts were recorded for this clonotype. The CDR3 reads CATSRDSVGTEAFF. CDR3 nucleotide sequence: TGTGCCACCAGCAGAGATTCTGTGGGCACTGAAGCTTTCTTT. The rearrangement joins TRBV15 to TRBJ1-1; D uncertain. Germline V lookup: CDR1 LNHNV, CDR2 YYDKDF (reference sequence). V lost 0 bases, J lost 4 bases, and 9 bases lay in between. The CDR3 has 14 residues.

This clonotype occurred many times. The chain employs TRBV6-2 or TRBV6-3 and TRBJ1-5; no clear D gene. Trimming left V 0 bases short and J 2 bases short, with 17 bases between. This CDR3 has 18 residues. Germline-derived CDR1 and CDR2 are MNHEY and SVGEGT. CDR3 in amino acids: CASSYSRSAGLGNQPQHF. The CDR3 bases are TGTGCCAGCAGTTACTCACGGTCCGCCGGGTTGGGCAATCAGCCCCAGCATTTT.

About this clonotype: A much larger clone differs by one base, so this may be a read error. CDR3 region: CASSPEGTWVNEQYF. In DNA form, the CDR3 reads TGTGCCAGCAGCCCGGAGGGGACATGGGTGAACGAGCAGTACTTC. The V gene is TRBV5-4, the J gene TRBJ2-7; D might be TRBD1 or TRBD2, each matching 6 bases. With 4 bases removed from V and 5 bases from J, the gap between germline ends came to 19 bases. CDR1 and CDR2 from the germline V gene are SGHNT and YYREEE (reference sequence). This CDR3 comprises 15 residues.

This clonotype was detected many times. The rearrangement links TRBV29-1 to TRBJ1-2; TRBD1 agrees at 7 bases. The V gene's germline CDR1 is SQVTM and CDR2 ANQGSEA. The V and J ends lost 6 bases and 4 bases, in that order; junction bases with no gene match: 8. There are 13 residues in the CDR3. The CDR3 is CSVTWDSSYGYTF. DNA for the CDR3: TGCAGCGTGACATGGGACAGCTCCTATGGCTACACCTTC.

This clonotype was found a few times. A much larger clone differs by one base, so this may be a read error. V usage is TRBV6-9 and J usage is TRBJ2-7, with TRBD1 identical over 10 bases. Germline loops: CDR1 MNHGY, CDR2 SVAAGI. This CDR3 contains 15 residues. CDR3 amino acids: CASSYRDRGTYEQCF. CDR3 DNA: TGTGCCAGCAGTTACCGGGACAGGGGCACCTACGAGCAGTGCTTC.

This clonotype has only a few counts. The chain links TRBV20-1 to TRBJ2-5, with 11 bases lining up with TRBD2. CDR3 length: 14 residues. Per the germline V gene, CDR1 is DFQATT and CDR2 is SNEGSKA (reference sequence). J lost 4 bases, V lost 4 bases, and 5 bases had no gene match. The CDR3 DNA sequence: TGCAGTGCTATTAGCGGGGGGGCCGGAGAGACCCAGTACTTC. This sequence encodes CSAISGGAGETQYF.

This clonotype was counted many times. The chain links TRBV19 to TRBJ2-1, with D maybe TRBD1 (5 bases). The germline V and J ends were trimmed by 3 bases and 6 bases, with 15 bases remaining between them. The germline gives CDR1 LNHDA, CDR2 SQIVND (reference sequence). The CDR3 covers 15 residues. The CDR3 DNA is TGTGCCAGTAGTATTCGTCAGGGAACAGGCAATGAGCAGTTCTTC. Amino acids: CASSIRQGTGNEQFF. Full variable domain (remainder filled in from reference TRBV19 and TRBJ2-1): DGGITQSPKYLFRKEGQNVTLSCEQNLNHDAMYWYRQDPGQGLRLIYYSQIVNDFQKGDIAEGYSVSREKKESFPLTVTSAQKNPTAFYLCASSIRQGTGNEQFFGPGTRLTVL.

This clonotype has a handful of counts. Since a much larger clone is just one base distant, this may be a read error. V gene TRBV4-3 combines with J gene TRBJ2-2; 7 bases line up with TRBD1. V lost 5 bases to trimming and J lost 3 bases; unmatched junction nucleotides: 12. This CDR3 region has 17 residues. Per the germline V gene, CDR1 is LGHNA and CDR2 is YSLEER. The CDR3 protein is CASSKKPGGTYTGELFF. The CDR3 region has the DNA TGCGCCAGCAGCAAAAAGCCAGGGGGAACGTACACCGGGGAGCTGTTTTTT.

This clonotype was counted ten times or more. The rearrangement joins TRBV7-2 to TRBJ2-3; D unresolved. The CDR3 runs to 14 residues. V lost 2 bases and J lost 6, with 12 bases in between. CDR1 is SGHTA, CDR2 FQGNSA, per germline. The CDR3 loop is CASSLSLKRDTQYF. The CDR3 DNA reads as TGTGCCAGCAGCTTAAGTTTAAAACGGGATACGCAGTATTTT.

This clonotype has a count of ten or more. The J gene is TRBJ1-1, the V gene TRBV29-1; D possibly corresponds to TRBD1 (5 bases). The CDR3 is 13 residues long. In germline, CDR1 is SQVTM, CDR2 ANQGSEA. V was shortened by 4 bases and J by 1 base, with 10 bases between the two germline ends. The CDR3 DNA reads as TGCAGCGTTGTCGGGACGGGGAACACTGAAGCTTTCTTT. It translates to CSVVGTGNTEAFF. Filled out from reference TRBV29-1 and TRBJ1-1, the complete variable domain reads SAVISQKPSRDICQRGTSLTIQCQVDSQVTMMFWYRQQPGQSLTLIATANQGSEATYESGFVIDKFPISRPNLTFSTLTVSNMSPEDSSIYLCSVVGTGNTEAFFGQGTRLTVV.

This clonotype was seen at least ten times. The chain joins TRBV20-1 to TRBJ1-5, with 7 bases aligning to TRBD1. Germline CDR1 reads DFQATT; CDR2 reads SNEGSKA (reference sequence). V dropped 1 base and J dropped 9; count of bases not matched to a gene: 12. The CDR3 has 15 residues. CDR3: CSARARGQGDRPQHF. The CDR3 region has the DNA TGCAGTGCTAGAGCCCGGGGGCAGGGGGATCGGCCCCAGCATTTT.

The chain recombines TRBV6-9 with TRBJ1-6; D not certain. Germline lookup yields CDR1 MNHGY and CDR2 SVAAGI. This CDR3 comprises 15 residues. V dropped 4 bases and J dropped 18 bases, with 25 bases sitting between them. CDR3 nucleotide sequence: TGTGCCAGCAGTTCACTTAGCTCCTATAATTCAACCCCCCACTTT. It codes for CASSSLSSYNSTPHF.